The 26 T cell receptor beta chains listed next were all sequenced from one sample in a study of blood T cells in healthy people across ages. The authors ran a second PCR of roughly 6 to 12 cycles using a sample-barcoded 5' primer and a J-beta primer mix. One entry per CDR3 protein results from TCRdb running MiXCR on the 5' RACE reads. The sample contains 1.5 million to 2 million distinct CDR3 sequences, about 30% of which appear only once. Sequencing was carried out using blood. The receptors originated from a woman aged 25 to 39 in good health.

In this sample, this clonotype turned up many times. The J gene is TRBJ2-7, the V gene TRBV4-3; D may be TRBD1 or TRBD2 (5 bases each). Looked up from germline, CDR1 is LGHNA and CDR2 is YSLEER. V lost 3 bases and J lost 6, with 15 bases in between. This CDR3 has 14 residues. For the CDR3, the DNA is TGCGCCAGCAGCCACGGGGACCCCGAAACCGAGCAGTACTTC. Translation gives CASSHGDPETEQYF.

The chain employs TRBV20-1 and TRBJ2-5; D perhaps matches TRBD2 (5 bases). Trimming left V 0 bases short and J 0 bases short, with 11 bases between. The CDR3 is 15 residues long. Germline CDR1 DFQATT, CDR2 SNEGSKA (reference sequence). The chain's CDR3 is CSARDPDSYQETQYF. In DNA form, the CDR3 reads TGCAGTGCTAGAGATCCGGACTCGTACCAAGAGACCCAGTACTTC.

Points on this clonotype: A much larger clone is a single base away; this may be a read error. The chain carries TRBV7-9 and TRBJ2-1; a weak D match, TRBD2 (5 bases). Gene TRBJ2-7 matches the end of the DNA better, so the J call may be wrong. This CDR3 contains 15 residues. Germline values: CDR1 SEHNR, CDR2 FQNEAQ (reference sequence). The CDR3 DNA reads TGTGCCAGCAGCCCCGGGGTTAGCTCCTACAATGAGCAGTACTTC. This encodes CASSPGVSSYNEQYF.

The chain is built from TRBV10-2 and TRBJ2-7; D possibly corresponds to TRBD1 (6 bases). Germline CDR1 and CDR2: WSHSY and SAAADI. There are 15 residues in the CDR3. V was pared by 0 bases and J by 2 bases, with 11 bases between. In DNA form, the CDR3 reads TGCGCCAGCAGTGAGTCCTGGGGGCTAACCTACGAGCAGTACTTC. It yields the protein CASSESWGLTYEQYF.

Ten or more counts support this clonotype. The chain couples TRBV7-3 to TRBJ2-3; D is possibly TRBD1 or TRBD2 (6 bases each). V was trimmed by 5 bases and J by 4 bases, leaving 16 bases between them. The CDR3 is 15 residues long. Looked up from germline, CDR1 is SGHTA and CDR2 is FQGTGA. In DNA, the CDR3 is TGTGCCAGCAGCCGCGGAGGGGGGCGGGCAGATACGCAGTATTTT. Translating it yields CASSRGGGRADTQYF.

This clonotype is a singleton in its sample. With a much larger clone just one base away, this may be a read error. The chain links TRBV5-1 to TRBJ2-5, with 12 bases aligning to TRBD2. Germline-derived CDR1 and CDR2 are SGHRS and YFSETQ. The CDR3 covers 16 residues. The CDR3 DNA sequence: TGCGCCCGCAGCTTGAGGACTAGCGGGGCAGAAGAGACCCAGTACTTC. Translated: CARSLRTSGAEETQYF.

This clonotype was seen only a few times. This rearrangement joins TRBV7-9 to TRBJ2-7; D possibly corresponds to TRBD1 (6 bases). V shed 5 bases and J shed 0 bases, with 17 bases lying between them. This CDR3 is 16 amino acids long. The germline CDR1 and CDR2 sequences are SEHNR and FQNEAQ (reference sequence). CDR3 loop: CASSRDRTGSSYEQYF. The CDR3 DNA reads as TGTGCCAGCAGCCGAGACAGGACGGGAAGCTCCTACGAGCAGTACTTC. Full variable domain (missing parts from reference TRBV7-9 and TRBJ2-7): DTGVSQNPRHKITKRGQNVTFRCDPISEHNRLYWYRQTLGQGPEFLTYFQNEAQLEKSRLLSDRFSAERPKGSFSTLEIQRTEQGDSAMYLCASSRDRTGSSYEQYFGPGTRLTVT.

This chain links TRBV2 with TRBJ1-1, with TRBD1 matching 7 bases. Germline V gene lookup returns CDR1 SNHLY and CDR2 FYNNEI. V lost 6 bases and J lost 4; bases outside the gene matches: 8. The length of the CDR3 is 14 residues. For the CDR3, the DNA is TGTGCCAGCAGATTACAGGGGAGTAGCACTGAAGCTTTCTTT. Protein product: CASRLQGSSTEAFF.

This clonotype was recorded a few times. The chain combines TRBV28 with TRBJ1-2; weak D call: TRBD1 (6 bases). V was pared by 2 bases and J by 4 bases, with 14 bases between. The germline CDR1 and CDR2 sequences are MDHEN and SYDVKM. The CDR3 is 15 amino acids. The CDR3 sequence: CASSLPRGFAYGYTF. CDR3 sequence (DNA): TGTGCCAGCAGTTTACCGAGGGGGTTTGCCTATGGCTACACCTTC.

J is TRBJ2-6 and V is TRBV28, with D perhaps TRBD2 (5 bases). Per germline, CDR1 MDHEN and CDR2 SYDVKM. Deletions cut 8 bases from V and 2 bases from J, with 13 bases between. The CDR3 runs to 15 residues. This CDR3 reads CASARPGAGANVLTF. Written as DNA, the CDR3 is TGTGCCAGCGCCCGGCCCGGGGCTGGGGCCAACGTCCTGACTTTC.

This clonotype was counted at least ten times. The rearrangement joins TRBV18 to TRBJ2-1, with TRBD1 identical over 8 bases. The CDR3 runs 17 residues. Germline assignment: CDR1 KGHSH and CDR2 LQKENI. V shed 3 bases, J shed 8 bases, and the junction held 15 bases outside the gene matches. CDR3 region: CASSPFGQGLNADEQFF. CDR3 coding DNA: TGTGCCAGCTCACCTTTCGGACAGGGACTTAACGCGGATGAGCAGTTCTTC.

V and J are TRBV11-2 and TRBJ1-1; TRBD1 is a possible D gene (5 bases). Deletions cut 5 bases from V and 3 bases from J, with 16 bases between. This CDR3 contains 15 residues. Looked up from germline, CDR1 is SGHAT and CDR2 is FQNNGV. The CDR3 here is CASSPFRDLDTEAFF. CDR3 in DNA: TGTGCCAGCAGCCCCTTCAGGGACTTGGACACTGAAGCTTTCTTT.

The chain links TRBV20-1 to TRBJ2-5; 9 bases align to TRBD1. Germline V gene data show CDR1 as DFQATT and CDR2 as SNEGSKA (reference sequence). This CDR3 comprises 15 residues. V lost 3 bases, J lost 5 bases, and 10 bases stayed unmatched. In DNA, the CDR3 is TGCAGTGCTAGTCAACAGGGGGCGCAGGGGGAGACCCAGTACTTC. It yields the protein CSASQQGAQGETQYF.

This clonotype occurred many times. An end of the junction does not agree with germline; a read error may underlie this. The rearrangement joins TRBV5-1 to TRBJ2-5; possibly TRBD1 for D (6 bases). The CDR3 contains 14 residues. Germline lookup yields CDR1 SGHRS and CDR2 YFSETQ. The CDR3 is CASSLATGQETQYF. CDR3 coding DNA: TGTGCCAGCAGCCTCGCGACAGGCCAAGAGACCCAGTACTTC. Full variable domain (missing parts from reference TRBV5-1 and TRBJ2-5): KAGVTQTPRYLIKTRGQQVTLSCSPISGHRSVSWYQQTPGQGLQFLFEYFSETQRNKGNFPGRFSGRQFSNSRSEMNVSTLELGDSALYLCASSLATGQETQYFGPGTRLLVL.

This chain links TRBV2 with TRBJ2-1, with no clear D. The CDR3 length is 12 residues. Germline V lookup: CDR1 SNHLY, CDR2 FYNNEI. Trimming pared 5 bases from V and 8 bases from J, leaving 10 bases between. CDR3 bases: TGTGCCAGCAGTTACAGCGACGATGAGCAGTTCTTC. Translating gives CASSYSDDEQFF.

The rearrangement uses TRBV7-2 and TRBJ2-4, with 9 bases lining up with TRBD1. CDR1 and CDR2 (germline): SGHTA, FQGNSA. The CDR3 has 14 residues. J was trimmed by 1 base and V by 5 bases; bases with no gene match: 0. CDR3 nucleotide sequence: TGTGCCAGCAGCGGGACAGGGGCCAAAAACATTCAGTACTTC. This encodes CASSGTGAKNIQYF.

This clonotype has just a few counts. V and J are TRBV12-3 or TRBV12-4 and TRBJ1-6, with 9 nucleotides matching TRBD1. The CDR3 is 15 amino acids. V was pared by 3 bases and J by 7 bases, with 4 bases of the junction left unmatched. DNA of the CDR3: TGTGCCAGCAGTTTGAGGACAGGGGAGAATTCACCCCTCCACTTT. This sequence encodes CASSLRTGENSPLHF.

This clonotype came up many times. The V and J genes are TRBV20-1 and TRBJ2-7; 9 positions match TRBD1. Trimming removed 5 bases from V and 0 bases from J; junction bases left unmatched: 8. Germline V CDR1 and CDR2: DFQATT, SNEGSKA (reference sequence). The CDR3 sequence is 15 residues long. DNA of the CDR3: TGCAGTGCTCCTGGACAGGGGTCTAACTCCTACGAGCAGTACTTC. As protein: CSAPGQGSNSYEQYF.

Turning to this clonotype: One junction end does not reproduce the germline sequence, and a read error may be involved. The gene calls are TRBV7-2 and TRBJ2-3; 7 bases are a match to TRBD1. CDR1 and CDR2 (germline): SGHTA, FQGNSA. The CDR3 loop spans 14 amino acids. For the CDR3, the DNA is TGTGCCAGCAGCGCCGACAGGGTCACAGGTACGCAGTATTTT. Translation: CASSADRVTGTQYF.

The rearrangement joins TRBV20-1 to TRBJ2-5; 11 bases are shared with TRBD2. The CDR3 length is 14 residues. V dropped 7 bases and J dropped 4; count of bases not matched to a gene: 8. CDR1 is DFQATT, CDR2 SNEGSKA, per germline (reference sequence). The CDR3 loop reads CSGKDSGGAETQYF. The DNA for the CDR3 is TGCAGTGGGAAGGATAGCGGGGGGGCAGAGACCCAGTACTTC.

The CDR3 bases are TGCGCCAGCAGCCAAGAAAACGGCGTCACGGAAGCTTTCTTT. It is translated as CASSQENGVTEAFF. The chain carries TRBV4-3 and TRBJ1-1; D is undetermined. CDR1 and CDR2 (germline): LGHNA, YSLEER. The CDR3 covers 14 residues. V was trimmed by 0 bases and J by 8 bases, leaving 13 bases between them.

The V and J genes are TRBV4-1 and TRBJ2-7; 8 nucleotides agree with TRBD1. CDR3 size: 16 residues. V lost 3 bases, J lost 12 bases, and 19 bases stayed unmatched. Germline V gene lookup returns CDR1 MGHRA and CDR2 YSYEKL. The CDR3 region has the DNA TGCGCCAGCAGCCACGGGAAAGACGGATCGGGACAGGCGTCGTACTTC. Encoded protein: CASSHGKDGSGQASYF.

This clonotype has at least ten counts. CDR3 loop: CASSQGASGAASPQHF. The DNA for the CDR3 is TGTGCCAGCAGCCAAGGGGCCTCGGGGGCCGCGTCGCCCCAGCATTTT. V is TRBV3-1 and J is TRBJ1-5, with D possibly matching TRBD1 (6 bases). V was trimmed by 1 base and J by 9 bases, leaving 19 bases between them. The CDR3 covers 16 residues. CDR1 and CDR2 from the germline V gene are LGHDT and YNNKEL (reference sequence).

This chain connects TRBV28 to TRBJ1-2; a weak D match, TRBD1 (6 bases). Germline-derived CDR1 and CDR2 are MDHEN and SYDVKM. This CDR3 spans 16 amino acids. The V gene lost 6 bases and the J gene lost 6 bases, with 23 bases spanning the gap. The CDR3 loop reads CASSFLTGRGSDGYTF. In nucleotides, the CDR3 is TGTGCCAGCAGCTTTCTCACAGGGCGTGGTTCGGATGGCTACACCTTC.

This clonotype was seen many times. The gene calls are TRBV7-6 and TRBJ2-5, with D maybe TRBD1 (6 bases). The end of the DNA aligns better with TRBJ2-7, so the J call may be wrong. The CDR3 is 14 amino acids. Looked up from germline, CDR1 is SGHVS and CDR2 is FNYEAQ. The CDR3 DNA is TGTGCCAGCAGCTTAGATTGGGGGCGCGGCGAGCAGTACTTC. Its protein product is CASSLDWGRGEQYF.

The sample holds a few counts of this clonotype. The chain uses TRBV28 and TRBJ1-6; D may be TRBD1 (6 bases). This CDR3 has 14 residues. The ends were cut back, 8 bases at V and 5 bases at J, with 13 bases in the middle. Germline CDR1 reads MDHEN; CDR2 reads SYDVKM. CDR3 in amino acids: CASWQGRDNSPLHF. CDR3 DNA: TGTGCCAGCTGGCAGGGGAGGGATAATTCACCCCTCCACTTT.